This passage covers 12 T cell receptor beta chains from one sample sequenced in a study of shared clonotypes between healthy human individuals. TCRdb keeps only in-frame clones here, not all; method: immunoSEQ multiplex PCR. Of about 980,000 clones listed, around 80% are singletons. Sequenced: memory CD4+ T cells sorted from blood. Stated subset: CD45RA-negative fraction. Receptors originate from a man between 18 and 35 years old in good health.

This clone has only a few counts. This CDR3 is CASTRQGGDTEAFF. CDR3 bases: TGTGCCAGCACCCGGCAGGGAGGGGACACTGAAGCTTTCTTT. The chain employs TRBV11-1 and TRBJ1-1; the D gene is possibly TRBD1 (5 bases). CDR1 and CDR2 from the germline V gene are SGHAT and FQDESV (reference sequence). The length of the CDR3 is 14 residues. The V end lost 7 bases, the J end lost 3 bases, and 15 bases lay between the germline ends.

The V and J genes are TRBV5-4 and TRBJ2-2, with 10 nucleotides matching TRBD1. There are 16 residues in the CDR3. J gave up 2 bases and V 5 bases, and 6 bases lay outside the gene matches. The V gene's germline CDR1 is SGHNT and CDR2 YYREEE (reference sequence). The CDR3 here is CASSARDRGNTGELFF. The CDR3 coding sequence is TGTGCCAGCAGTGCCCGGGACAGGGGCAACACCGGGGAGCTGTTTTTT. Full variable domain (remainder filled in from reference TRBV5-4 and TRBJ2-2): ETGVTQSPTHLIKTRGQQVTLRCSSQSGHNTVSWYQQALGQGPQFIFQYYREEENGRGNFPPRFSGLQFPNYSSELNVNALELDDSALYLCASSARDRGNTGELFFGEGSRLTVL.

The CDR3, as DNA: TGTGCCCTCCACCCACAGGGGCACTATGGCTACACCTTC. Translated, it gives CALHPQGHYGYTF. This chain joins TRBV30 and TRBJ1-2; the match to TRBD1 covers 7 bases. The CDR3 has 13 residues. The V gene's germline CDR1 is GTSNPN and CDR2 SVGIG (reference sequence). The V and J ends lost 8 bases and 3 bases, in that order; junction bases with no gene match: 9. Combining the CDR3 with reference TRBV30 and TRBJ1-2 gives the whole variable domain SQTIHQWPATLVQPVGSPLSLECTVEGTSNPNLYWYRQAAGRGLQLLFYSVGIGQISSEVPQNLSASRPQDRQFILSSKKLLLSDSGFYLCALHPQGHYGYTFGSGTRLTVV.

The V and J genes are TRBV5-8 and TRBJ2-2; TRBD1 aligns across 7 bases. CDR1 and CDR2 (germline): SGHTS, YDEGEE. The CDR3 contains 16 residues. V shed 6 bases and J 1 base; nucleotides not matched to a gene: 9. CDR3 amino acids: CASTRRWTGNTGELFF. CDR3 in DNA: TGTGCCAGCACCCGTAGATGGACAGGGAACACCGGGGAGCTGTTTTTT.

This chain joins TRBV14 and TRBJ1-1; D is ambiguous. CDR3 length: 13 amino acids. Trimming stripped 4 bases from V and 5 bases from J, with 11 bases between. Germline CDR1 SGHDN, CDR2 FVKESK. The CDR3 DNA sequence: TGTGCCAGCAGCCCCACTTCGGTGACTGAAGCTTTCTTT. Its translation: CASSPTSVTEAFF.

The V gene is TRBV6-1, the J gene TRBJ2-2, with 8 bases aligning to TRBD2. The CDR3 spans 16 residues. Germline trimming cut 4 bases from V and 1 base from J; bases unmatched to any gene: 5. CDR1 MNHNS and CDR2 SASEGT come from the germline V gene. The CDR3 bases are TGTGCCAGCAGTGCAAAAAGCGGGGGGAACACCGGGGAGCTGTTTTTT. It encodes CASSAKSGGNTGELFF.

Only a few counts were recorded for this clone. The CDR3 protein is CASSVETGESYEQYF. CDR3 DNA sequence: TGTGCCAGCAGTGTCGAGACAGGGGAGTCCTACGAGCAGTACTTC. The genes are TRBV6-1 and TRBJ2-7, with TRBD1 matching 8 bases. Germline assignment: CDR1 MNHNS and CDR2 SASEGT. This CDR3 spans 15 amino acids. Losses at the gene ends were 4 bases for V and 1 base for J; bases not matched to a gene: 6.

With regard to this clone: The sample holds other DNA sequences that translate to the same CDR3. This rearrangement joins TRBV4-1 to TRBJ2-1, with 11 nucleotides matching TRBD2. The germline CDR1 and CDR2 sequences are MGHRA and YSYEKL. Trimming at V came to 1 base and at J to 3 bases, leaving 5 bases not matched to a gene. The CDR3 is made up of 17 amino acids. The CDR3: CASSQAGTSGNYNEQFF. The CDR3 bases are TGCGCCAGCAGCCAAGCCGGGACTAGCGGAAACTACAATGAGCAGTTCTTC.

The chain has TRBV6-5 and TRBJ1-2; D gene ambiguous. CDR1 is MNHEY, CDR2 SVGAGI, per germline. The CDR3 contains 13 residues. V was shortened by 2 bases and J by 2 bases, with 6 bases between the two germline ends. CDR3 region: CASSYTQNYGYTF. The CDR3, as DNA: TGTGCCAGCAGTTACACACAGAACTATGGCTACACCTTC.

This clone was counted a few times. CDR3 in DNA: TGTGCCATCAGGGACGGATTTTCCTACGAGCAGTACTTC. It encodes CAIRDGFSYEQYF. The chain has TRBV10-3 and TRBJ2-7, with unresolved D. The CDR3 loop spans 13 amino acids. V dropped 6 bases and J dropped 1 base, with 10 bases sitting between them. Germline V gives CDR1 ENHRY, CDR2 SYGVKD.

About this clone: The sample has other DNA sequences that encode this CDR3 too. The chain is built from TRBV20-1 and TRBJ2-5; D not resolved. Germline V gene lookup returns CDR1 DFQATT and CDR2 SNEGSKA (reference sequence). The V gene lost 3 bases and the J gene lost 3 bases, with 2 bases spanning the gap. The CDR3 runs to 10 residues. CDR3 in DNA: TGCAGTGCTAGTGAAGAGACCCAGTACTTC. Its translation is CSASEETQYF.

This clone appeared a few times. This sequence joins TRBV11-2 and TRBJ2-2; TRBD2 agrees at 13 bases. V dropped 4 bases and J dropped 7; count of bases not matched to a gene: 3. Germline assignment: CDR1 SGHAT and CDR2 FQNNGV. This CDR3 has 15 residues. CDR3 sequence reads: CASSWGLAGHGELFF. The CDR3 DNA reads TGTGCCAGCAGCTGGGGACTAGCGGGACACGGGGAGCTGTTTTTT.